These 18 T cell receptor beta chains came from one sample sequenced in a study of cytomegalovirus exposure and HLA in healthy donors. With 60 Vbeta and 13 Jbeta primers, the PCR was carried out. The method was immunoSEQ multiplex PCR; TCRdb's version includes in-frame clones alone and lacks a portion of them. The sample consists of tens of thousands of clones, about 78% of them appearing once. Sample: PBMCs. These receptors originate from a man between 18 and 29 years old in good health and CMV-seropositive.

This clone came up once. The V call is TRBV7-3, the J call TRBJ2-2; D gene ambiguous. The germline gives CDR1 SGHTA, CDR2 FQGTGA. V gave up 5 bases and J gave up 5 bases, with 6 bases separating them. The CDR3 length is 12 residues. The CDR3 DNA is TGTGCCAGCAGCCTCGGGACCGGGGAGCTGTTTTTT. It codes for CASSLGTGELFF.

The chain couples TRBV5-4 to TRBJ2-4, with 8 bases that match TRBD2. The trim removed 4 bases at V and 2 bases at J, leaving 14 bases unmatched. Germline CDR1 and CDR2: SGHNT and YYREEE (reference sequence). This CDR3 spans 18 amino acids. CDR3 nucleotides: TGTGCCAGCAGCACACAGCAGGCCGGCGGGAGGCCCAAAAACATTCAGTACTTC. It specifies CASSTQQAGGRPKNIQYF.

The chain uses TRBV2 and TRBJ1-1; 9 bases are a match to TRBD1. Looked up from germline, CDR1 is SNHLY and CDR2 is FYNNEI. J gave up 4 bases and V 10 bases, and 13 bases lay outside the gene matches. This CDR3 comprises 15 residues. Here the CDR3 reads CAIGQGKTWGTEAFF. The CDR3 nucleotides read TGTGCCATTGGACAGGGGAAGACCTGGGGCACTGAAGCTTTCTTT.

This chain uses TRBV29-1 with TRBJ2-7, with 9 bases identical to TRBD2. This CDR3 has 13 amino acids. Trimming cost V 4 bases and J 4 bases; bases outside gene matches: 5. Germline V gene data show CDR1 as SQVTM and CDR2 as ANQGSEA. The CDR3 DNA reads TGCAGCGTTGGCGGGAGGGCCTATTACGAGCAGTACTTC. Translating gives CSVGGRAYYEQYF.

This clone occurred a few times. V is TRBV28 and J is TRBJ1-5; 9 bases are a match to TRBD1. In germline, CDR1 is MDHEN, CDR2 SYDVKM. This CDR3 comprises 17 residues. The J segment lost 9 bases and the V segment lost 3 bases, leaving 15 bases of the junction unmatched. The CDR3 DNA is TGTGCCAGCAGTTTTTCGTCGGGACAGGGAGGTGGAAGGCCCCAGCATTTT. Encoded protein: CASSFSSGQGGGRPQHF.

This clone has a handful of counts. The V call is TRBV11-3, the J call TRBJ2-3; 7 nucleotides agree with TRBD2. Germline CDR1 SGHNT, CDR2 YENEEA. The V segment lost 5 bases and the J segment 3 bases; nucleotides outside the gene matches: 8. The CDR3 is 15 residues long. The CDR3 is CASSGRGVGTDTQYF. The CDR3 nucleotides read TGTGCCAGCAGCGGTCGGGGGGTTGGTACAGATACGCAGTATTTT. Variable domain in full (rest from reference TRBV11-3 and TRBJ2-3): EAGVVQSPRYKIIEKKQPVAFWCNPISGHNTLYWYLQNLGQGPELLIRYENEEAVDDSQLPKDRFSAERLKGVDSTLKIQPAELGDSAVYLCASSGRGVGTDTQYFGPGTRLTVL.

The DNA for the CDR3 is TGTGCCAGCAGCCTTTCCAGGACAGGGACTAACGAGCAGTACTTC. Translated, it gives CASSLSRTGTNEQYF. This chain uses TRBV4-2 with TRBJ2-7; D possibly corresponds to TRBD1 (8 bases). Trimming took off 4 bases at V and 5 bases at J, with 18 bases between the two ends. The germline V gene has CDR1 LGHNA and CDR2 YNFKEQ. The CDR3 sequence is 15 residues long.

The chain is built from TRBV13 and TRBJ2-1; 7 bases are a match to TRBD2. The J segment lost 5 bases and the V segment lost 5 bases, leaving 3 bases of the junction unmatched. CDR3 size: 13 residues. CDR1 is PRHDT, CDR2 FYEKMQ, per germline (reference sequence). In nucleotides, the CDR3 is TGTGCCAGCAGCCTCGCGGGAGACAATGAGCAGTTCTTC. Protein product: CASSLAGDNEQFF.

The rearrangement links TRBV5-6 to TRBJ2-7; 7 bases match TRBD1. From germline, CDR1 is SGHDT and CDR2 YYEEEE. With 4 bases clipped from V and 13 bases from J, the junction kept 11 bases outside the gene matches. The CDR3 is 12 amino acids. This CDR3 reads CASSIGDREEYF. The CDR3 nucleotides are TGTGCCAGCAGCATTGGAGACAGGGAAGAATACTTC.

This chain links TRBV5-1 with TRBJ2-5, with D possibly matching TRBD1 (7 bases). The CDR3 sequence is 16 residues long. Germline V gives CDR1 SGHRS, CDR2 YFSETQ. The V gene lost 3 bases and the J gene lost 4 bases, with 19 bases spanning the gap. The CDR3 DNA reads as TGCGCCAGCAGCTCGCGACAGGGCTTGGAGGGAGAGACCCAGTACTTC. This translates into CASSSRQGLEGETQYF. Based on the CDR3 plus reference TRBV5-1 and TRBJ2-5, the full variable domain is KAGVTQTPRYLIKTRGQQVTLSCSPISGHRSVSWYQQTPGQGLQFLFEYFSETQRNKGNFPGRFSGRQFSNSRSEMNVSTLELGDSALYLCASSSRQGLEGETQYFGPGTRLLVL.

CDR3 DNA sequence: TGTGCCAGCAGCCAAGAAAAGACAGGGGCCTACGAGCAGTACTTC. Its protein is CASSQEKTGAYEQYF. The gene calls are TRBV4-2 and TRBJ2-7; 8 bases are shared with TRBD1. Germline CDR1 and CDR2: LGHNA and YNFKEQ. J was trimmed by 2 bases and V by 0 bases; bases with no gene match: 3. CDR3 size: 15 residues.

V is TRBV4-1 and J is TRBJ1-1, with 8 bases fitting TRBD1. V shed 4 bases and J 8 bases; nucleotides not matched to a gene: 9. Germline CDR1 is MGHRA and CDR2 is YSYEKL. The CDR3 is made up of 14 amino acids. In DNA, the CDR3 is TGCGCCAGCAGCCGACCAGGACAGGGCGAGGAAGCTTTCTTT. This translates into CASSRPGQGEEAFF.

V gene TRBV2 combines with J gene TRBJ1-1; D gene ambiguous. The CDR3 spans 13 residues. Trimming left V 9 bases short and J 0 bases short, with 11 bases between. Germline V CDR1 and CDR2: SNHLY, FYNNEI. In DNA, the CDR3 is TGTGCCAGATTGACAAGTATGAACACTGAAGCTTTCTTT. Encoded protein: CARLTSMNTEAFF.

The chain employs TRBV10-2 and TRBJ2-7; D gene unclear. Germline V gene sequence: CDR1 WSHSY, CDR2 SAAADI. V was cut by 6 bases and J by 2 bases, with 11 bases left in between. The CDR3 is 13 residues long. The CDR3 coding sequence is TGCGCCAGCAGATTACATCTTCCCTACGAGCAGTACTTC. It yields the protein CASRLHLPYEQYF.

The genes are TRBV29-1 and TRBJ1-2, with TRBD1 matching over 7 bases. The CDR3 covers 13 residues. Per the germline V gene, CDR1 is SQVTM and CDR2 is ANQGSEA. CDR3 residues: CSVGQVLNYGYTF. The CDR3 nucleotides are TGCAGTGTCGGACAGGTTCTAAACTATGGCTACACCTTC. Full variable domain (outside the CDR3, taken from reference TRBV29-1 and TRBJ1-2): SAVISQKPSRDICQRGTSLTIQCQVDSQVTMMFWYRQQPGQSLTLIATANQGSEATYESGFVIDKFPISRPNLTFSTLTVSNMSPEDSSIYLCSVGQVLNYGYTFGSGTRLTVV.

The chain is built from TRBV4-1 and TRBJ1-2; a possible D gene is TRBD1 (5 bases). CDR1 and CDR2 from the germline V gene are MGHRA and YSYEKL. The CDR3 has 13 residues. V was shortened by 1 base and J by 7 bases, with 10 bases between the two germline ends. The DNA for the CDR3 is TGCGCCAGCAGCCAAGTTGGGGCGGCTGGCTACACCTTC. Residues: CASSQVGAAGYTF.

The genes are TRBV2 and TRBJ1-3; D remains unclear. Germline V lookup: CDR1 SNHLY, CDR2 FYNNEI. Trimming stripped 3 bases from V and 1 base from J, with 7 bases between. The CDR3 is 14 residues long. This chain's CDR3 is CASSDQISGNTIYF. The CDR3 nucleotides read TGTGCCAGCAGTGACCAGATTTCTGGAAACACCATATATTTT.

This sequence joins TRBV5-1 and TRBJ2-5; D remains ambiguous. V dropped 1 base and J dropped 1 base, with 8 bases sitting between them. The germline V gene has CDR1 SGHRS and CDR2 YFSETQ. This CDR3 region has 14 residues. For the CDR3, the DNA is TGCGCCAGCAGCTTGCAACATACCCAAGAGACCCAGTACTTC. The encoded protein is CASSLQHTQETQYF.